This T cell receptor beta chain was documented in a study of T cell changes during pregnancy in multiple sclerosis. Trimming took 1 base from V and 5 from J, leaving 11 bases between them. The length of the CDR3 is 14 residues. The germline V gene encodes CDR1 SGHTA and CDR2 FQGNSA. Data came from immunoSEQ multiplex PCR; TCRdb stores just in-frame clones and leaves some out. The repertoire has roughly 40,000 clones, roughly nine tenths of them found once; the top ten carry less than 1.5%. The V and J genes are TRBV7-2 and TRBJ1-2; D not certain. The sequenced sample was peripheral blood, obtained before pregnancy. This sequence was found in a female donor with multiple sclerosis, enrolled in a pregnancy study. The CDR3 loop is CASSLGVSGYGYTF. The CDR3 nucleotides read TGTGCCAGCAGCTTAGGGGTTTCGGGTTATGGCTACACCTTC.